The text below deals with one T cell receptor (beta chain). Measured with immunoSEQ multiplex PCR; TCRdb has only the in-frame clones, and not every one. The data show tens of thousands of clones, 91% seen once. The CDR3 extends over 14 amino acids. Trimming removed 7 bases from V and 2 bases from J, with 14 bases in between. Germline loops: CDR1 MDHEN, CDR2 SYDVKM. The sample originates from a study of technical replicates of blood from a few donors. The material sequenced was T cells isolated from PBMCs. The chain links TRBV28 to TRBJ1-1; D may be TRBD1 (5 bases). This TCR derives from a human donor in good health. Some clones in this sample may be carry-over from other donors' samples. The CDR3 DNA sequence: TGTGCCAGCACCCCCCCGGGACTCAACACTGAAGCTTTCTTT. Residues: CASTPPGLNTEAFF. Supplemented by reference TRBV28 and TRBJ1-1, the full variable domain reads DVKVTQSSRYLVKRTGEKVFLECVQDMDHENMFWYRQDPGLGLRLIYFSYDVKMKEKGDIPEGYSVSREKKERFSLILESASTNQTSMYLCASTPPGLNTEAFFGQGTRLTVV.